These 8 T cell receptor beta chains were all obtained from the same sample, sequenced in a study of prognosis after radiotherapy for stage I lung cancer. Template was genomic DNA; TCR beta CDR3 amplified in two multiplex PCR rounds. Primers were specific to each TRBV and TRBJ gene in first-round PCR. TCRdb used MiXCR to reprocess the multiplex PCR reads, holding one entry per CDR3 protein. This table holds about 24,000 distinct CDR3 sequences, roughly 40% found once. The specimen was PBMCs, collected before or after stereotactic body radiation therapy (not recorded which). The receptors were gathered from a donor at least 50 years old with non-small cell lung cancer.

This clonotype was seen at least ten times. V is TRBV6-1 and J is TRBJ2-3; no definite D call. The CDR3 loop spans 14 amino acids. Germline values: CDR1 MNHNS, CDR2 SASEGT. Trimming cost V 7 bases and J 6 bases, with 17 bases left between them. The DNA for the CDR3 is TGTGCCAGCACCCCCTGGGCCCTCTCCGATACGCAGTATTTT. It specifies CASTPWALSDTQYF.

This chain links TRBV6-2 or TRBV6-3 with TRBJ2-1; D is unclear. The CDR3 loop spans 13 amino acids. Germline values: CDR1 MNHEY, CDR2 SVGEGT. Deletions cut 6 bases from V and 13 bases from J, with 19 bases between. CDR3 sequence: CASSPRAVGEQFF. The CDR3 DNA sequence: TGTGCCAGCAGCCCTCGTGCCGTCGGTGAACAGTTCTTC.

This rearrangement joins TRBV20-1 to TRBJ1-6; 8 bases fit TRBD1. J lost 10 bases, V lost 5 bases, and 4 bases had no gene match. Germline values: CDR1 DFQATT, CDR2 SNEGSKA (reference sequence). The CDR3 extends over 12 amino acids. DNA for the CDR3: TGCAGTGCTGGACAGGGAGGCTCACCCCTCCACTTT. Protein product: CSAGQGGSPLHF.

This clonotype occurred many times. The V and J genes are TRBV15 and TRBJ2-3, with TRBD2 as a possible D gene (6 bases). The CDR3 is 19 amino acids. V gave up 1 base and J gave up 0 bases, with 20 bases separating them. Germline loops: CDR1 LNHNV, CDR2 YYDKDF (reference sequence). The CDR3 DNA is TGTGCCACCAGCAGAGTGGGGCTTATGGGGGGAGGAAGCACAGATACGCAGTATTTT. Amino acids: CATSRVGLMGGGSTDTQYF.

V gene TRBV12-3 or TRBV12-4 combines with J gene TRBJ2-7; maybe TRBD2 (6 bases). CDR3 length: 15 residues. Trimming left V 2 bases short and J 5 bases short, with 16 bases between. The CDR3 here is CASSLLPAGLNEQYF. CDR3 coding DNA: TGTGCCAGCAGTTTACTCCCGGCGGGACTCAACGAGCAGTACTTC.

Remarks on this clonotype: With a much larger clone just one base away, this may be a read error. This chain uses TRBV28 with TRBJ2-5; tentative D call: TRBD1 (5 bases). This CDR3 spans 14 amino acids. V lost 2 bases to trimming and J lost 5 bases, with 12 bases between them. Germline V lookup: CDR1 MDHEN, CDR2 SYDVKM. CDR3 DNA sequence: TGTGCCAGCAGTTTAGTGCAGGGCTGGGAGACCCAGTACTTC. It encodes CASSLVQGWETQYF.

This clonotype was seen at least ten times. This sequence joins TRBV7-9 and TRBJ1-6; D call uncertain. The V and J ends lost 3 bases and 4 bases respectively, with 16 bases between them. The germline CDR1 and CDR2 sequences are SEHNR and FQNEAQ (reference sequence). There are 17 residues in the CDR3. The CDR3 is CASSFSLGIGYNSPLHF. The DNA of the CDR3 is TGTGCCAGCAGCTTTTCCCTCGGCATTGGTTATAATTCACCCCTCCACTTT. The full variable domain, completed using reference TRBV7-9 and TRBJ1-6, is DTGVSQNPRHKITKRGQNVTFRCDPISEHNRLYWYRQTLGQGPEFLTYFQNEAQLEKSRLLSDRFSAERPKGSFSTLEIQRTEQGDSAMYLCASSFSLGIGYNSPLHFGNGTRLTVT.

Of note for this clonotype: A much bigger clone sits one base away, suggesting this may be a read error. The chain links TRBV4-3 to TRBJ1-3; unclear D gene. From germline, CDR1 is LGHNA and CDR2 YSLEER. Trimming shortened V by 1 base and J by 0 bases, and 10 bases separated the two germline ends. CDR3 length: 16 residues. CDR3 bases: TGCGCCAGCAGCCAAGTATACGGGCCCTCTGGAAACACCATATATTTT. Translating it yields CASSQVYGPSGNTIYF.